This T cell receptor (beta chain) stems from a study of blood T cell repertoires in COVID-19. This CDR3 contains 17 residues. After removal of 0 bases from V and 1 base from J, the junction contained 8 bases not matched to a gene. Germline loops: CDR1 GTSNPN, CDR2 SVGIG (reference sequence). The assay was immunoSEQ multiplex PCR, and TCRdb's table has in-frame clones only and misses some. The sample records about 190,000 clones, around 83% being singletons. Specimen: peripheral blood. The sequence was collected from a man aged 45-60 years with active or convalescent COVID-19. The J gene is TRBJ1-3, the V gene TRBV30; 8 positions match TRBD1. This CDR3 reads CAWSVQAGGLSGNTIYF. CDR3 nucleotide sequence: TGTGCCTGGAGTGTACAGGCAGGGGGCTTGTCTGGAAACACCATATATTTT.